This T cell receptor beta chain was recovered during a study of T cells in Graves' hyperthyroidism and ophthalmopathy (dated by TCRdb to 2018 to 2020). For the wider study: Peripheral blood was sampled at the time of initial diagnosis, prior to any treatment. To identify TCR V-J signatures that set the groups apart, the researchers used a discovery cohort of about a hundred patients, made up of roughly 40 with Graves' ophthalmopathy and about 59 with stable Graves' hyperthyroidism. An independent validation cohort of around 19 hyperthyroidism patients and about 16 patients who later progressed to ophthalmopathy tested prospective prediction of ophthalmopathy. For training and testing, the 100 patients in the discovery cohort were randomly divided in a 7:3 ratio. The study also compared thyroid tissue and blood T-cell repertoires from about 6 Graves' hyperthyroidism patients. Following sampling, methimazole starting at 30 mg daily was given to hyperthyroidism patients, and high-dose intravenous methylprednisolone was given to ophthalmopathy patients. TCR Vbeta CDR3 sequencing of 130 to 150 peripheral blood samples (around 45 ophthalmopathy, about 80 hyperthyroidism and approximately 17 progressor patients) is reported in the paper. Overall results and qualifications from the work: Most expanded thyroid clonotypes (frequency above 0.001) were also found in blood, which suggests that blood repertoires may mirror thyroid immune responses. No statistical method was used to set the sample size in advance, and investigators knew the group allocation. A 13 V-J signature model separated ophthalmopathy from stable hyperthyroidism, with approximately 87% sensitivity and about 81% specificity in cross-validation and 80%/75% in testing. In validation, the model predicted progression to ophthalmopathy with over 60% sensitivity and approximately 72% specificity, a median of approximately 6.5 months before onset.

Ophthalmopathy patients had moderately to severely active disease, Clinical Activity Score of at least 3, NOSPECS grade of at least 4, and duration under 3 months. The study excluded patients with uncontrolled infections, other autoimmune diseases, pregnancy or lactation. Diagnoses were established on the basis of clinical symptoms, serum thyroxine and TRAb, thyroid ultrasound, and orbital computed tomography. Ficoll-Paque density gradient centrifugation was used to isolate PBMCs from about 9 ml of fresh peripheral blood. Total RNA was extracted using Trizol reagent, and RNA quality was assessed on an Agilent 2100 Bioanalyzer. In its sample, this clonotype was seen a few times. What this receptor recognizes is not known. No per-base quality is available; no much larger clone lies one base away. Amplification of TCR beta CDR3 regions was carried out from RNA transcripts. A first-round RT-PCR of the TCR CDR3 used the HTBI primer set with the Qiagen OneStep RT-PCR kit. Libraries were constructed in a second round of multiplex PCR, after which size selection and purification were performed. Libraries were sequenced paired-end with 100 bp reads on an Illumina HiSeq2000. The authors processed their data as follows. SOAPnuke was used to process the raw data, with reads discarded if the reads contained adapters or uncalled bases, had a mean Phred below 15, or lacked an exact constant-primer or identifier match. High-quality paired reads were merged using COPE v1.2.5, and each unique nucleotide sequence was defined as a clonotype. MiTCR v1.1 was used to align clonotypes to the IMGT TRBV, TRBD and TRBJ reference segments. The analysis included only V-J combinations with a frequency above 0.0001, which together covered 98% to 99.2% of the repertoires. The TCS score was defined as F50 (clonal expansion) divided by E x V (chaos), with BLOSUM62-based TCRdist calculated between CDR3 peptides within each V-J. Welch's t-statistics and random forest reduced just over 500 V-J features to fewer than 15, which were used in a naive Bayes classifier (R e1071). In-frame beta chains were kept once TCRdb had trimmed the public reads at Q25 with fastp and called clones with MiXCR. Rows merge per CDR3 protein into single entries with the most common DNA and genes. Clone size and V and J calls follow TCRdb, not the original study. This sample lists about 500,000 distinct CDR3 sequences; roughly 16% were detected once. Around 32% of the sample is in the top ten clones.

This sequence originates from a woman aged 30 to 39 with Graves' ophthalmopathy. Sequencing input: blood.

The bases are TGCGCCAGCAGCCAAATGGGCACCTTCTACAATGGCTACACCTTC. It encodes CASSQMGTFYNGYTF. The chain employs TRBV4-1 and TRBJ1-2, with the identity of the D gene unclear. The germline V gene sets CDR1 to MGHRA and CDR2 to YSYEKL. V drops 2 bases and J drops 6 bases, leaving 16 bases in between. Inclusive of the bounding cysteine and phenylalanine, the CDR3 is 15 residues long. Kept here is only the CDR3 DNA, which spans 45 bases and is read in frame from base 1.